The clone carrying this TCR beta chain has at least ten counts. Antigen specificity is unknown. Diagnostic assessment was based on clinical symptoms, serum thyroxine and TRAb, thyroid ultrasound and orbital computed tomography. TCR beta CDR3 region amplification was performed from RNA transcripts. First-round RT-PCR targeting the TCR CDR3 was performed with the HTBI primer set. From the multiplex PCR reads, TCRdb called clonotypes with MiXCR, one entry per CDR3 protein. The sample carries more than 500,000 distinct CDR3 sequences, 12% to 15% recorded once. The data originate from a study of T cells in Graves' hyperthyroidism and ophthalmopathy. Study background: Once the initial diagnosis was made, peripheral blood was obtained before any treatment.

Whole-study findings and limits: Blood also carried most thyroid clonotypes expanded above 0.001.

Germline V gives CDR1 SGHVS, CDR2 FQNEAQ. This CDR3 is built from 16 residues. Trimming removed 0 bases from V and 4 bases from J; junction bases left unmatched: 4. This chain uses TRBV7-8 with TRBJ2-5; 11 bases align to TRBD1. This receptor was obtained from a woman in her forties with Graves' hyperthyroidism. Sequencing was performed on blood. CDR3 sequence: CASSLATGQGAETQYF. CDR3 bases: TGTGCCAGCAGCTTAGCCACCGGACAGGGGGCAGAGACCCAGTACTTC.